This T cell receptor beta chain was sequenced for a study of cytomegalovirus exposure and HLA in healthy donors. Study background: The Caucasian-associated ancestry cluster held roughly 81% of around 380 genotyped donors. Whole-study findings and limits: Presence/absence comparisons presumed near-even sequencing depth among donors. Investigators reported around 150 TCR beta chains as tied to cytomegalovirus.

Vbeta (60) and Jbeta (13) primers were used in the PCR. The authors' processing: A later analysis tallied approximately 80 million unique TCR beta chains, roughly 11 million of them shared. The data were produced by immunoSEQ multiplex PCR, yet TCRdb's version contains in-frame clones alone and is incomplete. Clone size and the V and J calls come from that table; the DNA yielded D and trimming. The sample shows under 150,000 clones, roughly three quarters of them seen only once. To note about this clone: What it binds is unknown.

Sequencing was carried out using PBMCs. The sequence was collected from a woman in her fifties or sixties in good health and CMV-seronegative.

CDR3: CASSITGDQPQHF. Written as DNA, the CDR3 is TGTGCCAGTAGTATCACAGGGGATCAGCCCCAGCATTTT. The V and J genes are TRBV19 and TRBJ1-5, with TRBD1 identical over 7 bases. Germline CDR1 and CDR2: LNHDA and SQIVND (reference sequence). V shed 3 bases, J shed 5 bases, and the junction held 1 base outside the gene matches. The CDR3 length is 13 residues.